A selection of T cell receptor beta chains follows, all from one sample in a study of PD-1 blockade in classical Hodgkin lymphoma. Using immunoSEQ multiplex PCR, the repertoire was profiled, and TCRdb retains in-frame clones only, with some absent. The data contain 50,000 to 65,000 clones, 75% to 95% of them singletons. This specimen was peripheral blood mononuclear cells (PBMCs), taken before the second cycle of nivolumab. These TCRs come from a human donor with classical Hodgkin lymphoma. The CDR3 runs from the conserved cysteine through the conserved F or W. The D gene is left open where the match is weak. For some rows the clone size is stated as once, few or many, or as a class when expanded; others skip it.

NA TRBJ1-3 TRBV4-2 NA TGTGCCAGCAGCCAAGAAGGTAACTCTGGAAACACCATATATTTT CASSQEGNSGNTIYF
NA TRBJ2-5 TRBV29-1 TRBD2 TGCAGCGTTGCGACCGGGACTAGCGTTCAAGAGACCCAGTACTTC CSVATGTSVQETQYF
NA TRBJ2-7 TRBV11-2 TRBD2 TGTGCCAGCAGCTTACCGGCTAGCGGTACCTACGAGCAGTACTTC CASSLPASGTYEQYF
NA TRBJ2-1 TRBV7-8 NA TGTGCCAGCAGCCAGATAGCGGCGAGCTCCTACAATGAGCAGTTCTTC CASSQIAASSYNEQFF
NA TRBJ1-3 TRBV7-9 NA TGTGCCAGCAGCTTAGAGGGGTCTGGAAACACCATATATTTT CASSLEGSGNTIYF
few TRBJ1-1 TRBV7-9 NA TGTGCCAGCAGCTTGGGAGGGAGGAGGGACACTGAAGCTTTCTTT CASSLGGRRDTEAFF
NA TRBJ2-7 TRBV28 NA TGTGCCAGCAGTTTATTCCTGGGAACAAGTTCCTACGAGCAGTACTTC CASSLFLGTSSYEQYF
NA TRBJ2-7 TRBV27 TRBD1 TGTGCCAGCGGGGGACAGGCCTCCTACGAGCAGTACTTC CASGGQASYEQYF
NA TRBJ2-1 TRBV27 NA TGTGCCAGCAGTCCATCCGGGAGCCCTATATACAATGAGCAGTTCTTC CASSPSGSPIYNEQFF
NA TRBJ2-7 TRBV9 TRBD1 TGTGCCAGCAGCGTAAGGGGGACAGGGGGCGCTCCGTCCGAGCAGTACTTC CASSVRGTGGAPSEQYF
NA TRBJ2-7 TRBV7-9 NA TGTGCCAGCAGCTTAGCGGGAACAGACTACGAGCAGTACTTC CASSLAGTDYEQYF
NA TRBJ2-7 TRBV27 NA TGTGCCAGCAGTTTAGGGGACGAGCAGTACTTC CASSLGDEQYF
NA TRBJ2-3 TRBV28 NA TGTGCCAGCAGTTGGGGGGACAGACCTAGCACAGATACGCAGTATTTT CASSWGDRPSTDTQYF
NA TRBJ2-5 TRBV2 TRBD1 TGTGCCAGCAGAAGGACAGGGGCAGGAGAGACCCAGTACTTC CASRRTGAGETQYF
NA TRBJ2-2 TRBV27 NA TGTGCCAGCAGCCTAGGCCCGTCGAACACCGGGGAGCTGTTTTTT CASSLGPSNTGELFF
NA TRBJ1-4 TRBV29-1 NA TGCAGCGTTGCTCGGGTAACTAATGAAAAACTGTTTTTT CSVARVTNEKLFF
NA TRBJ2-1 TRBV27 TRBD2 TGTGCCAGCAGCGGACTAGCAGAACACAATGAGCAGTTCTTC CASSGLAEHNEQFF
NA TRBJ2-2 TRBV10-2 TRBD2 TGCGCCAGCAGTGAAACTAGCGGGAGAGGTGTCACCGGGGAGCTGTTTTTT CASSETSGRGVTGELFF
NA TRBJ2-7 TRBV6-6 NA TGTGCCAGCAGTTACTCCATCGAAGCGCTGTACGAGCAGTACTTC CASSYSIEALYEQYF
NA TRBJ2-1 TRBV7-2 NA TGTGCCAGCAGCTTAGCGTACCGTGAGCAGTTCTTC CASSLAYREQFF
NA TRBJ1-5 TRBV12-5 NA TGTGCTAGTGGGAGGGGTGGTAGCAATCAGCCCCAGCATTTT CASGRGGSNQPQHF
NA TRBJ1-5 TRBV15 TRBD1 TGTGCCACCAGCAGAGCGTCAGGGGGAAATCAGCCCCAGCATTTT CATSRASGGNQPQHF
NA TRBJ1-1 TRBV5-1 NA TGCGCCAGCAGTACAGCGGACACTGAAGCTTTCTTT CASSTADTEAFF
NA TRBJ2-7 TRBV7-9 TRBD2 TGTGCCAGCAGCTTAACTAGCGGGAGAGAAGCCTACGAGCAGTACTTC CASSLTSGREAYEQYF
NA TRBJ2-7 TRBV18 TRBD1 TGTGCCAGCTCACCAGCGGACAGGGTCTACGAGCAGTACTTC CASSPADRVYEQYF
NA TRBJ2-5 TRBV4-1 NA TGCGCCAGCAGCCAAGAAGGTCTGTGGGGGATGGAGACCCAGTACTTC CASSQEGLWGMETQYF